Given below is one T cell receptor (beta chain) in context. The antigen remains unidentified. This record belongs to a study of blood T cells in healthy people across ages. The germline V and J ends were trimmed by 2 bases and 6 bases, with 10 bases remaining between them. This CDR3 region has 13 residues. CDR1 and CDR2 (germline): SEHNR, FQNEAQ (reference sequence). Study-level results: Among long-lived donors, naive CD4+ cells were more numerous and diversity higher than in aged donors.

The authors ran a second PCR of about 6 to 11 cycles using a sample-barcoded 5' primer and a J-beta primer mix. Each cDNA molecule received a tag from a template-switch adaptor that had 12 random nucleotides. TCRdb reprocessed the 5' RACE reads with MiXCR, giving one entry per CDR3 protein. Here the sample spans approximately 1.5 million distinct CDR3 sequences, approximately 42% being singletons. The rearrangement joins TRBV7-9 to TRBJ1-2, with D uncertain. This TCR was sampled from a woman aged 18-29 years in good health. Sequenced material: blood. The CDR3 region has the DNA TGTGCCAGCAGCTTAAGCCAAATACATGGCTACACCTTC. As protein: CASSLSQIHGYTF.